Below, one T cell receptor (beta chain) is given with its context. Its target is unknown. The data were taken from a study of blood T cells in healthy people across ages. Study-wide findings and caveats: Strong correlation linked observed beta diversity and percent naive T cells.

Healthy Caucasian individuals from Russia aged about 6 to 95 served as donors. Each individual donor underwent a draw of ten milliliters of peripheral blood. CDR1 SEHNR and CDR2 FQNEAQ come from the germline V gene (reference sequence). This CDR3 is 12 amino acids long. With 5 bases removed from V and 7 bases from J, the gap between germline ends came to 12 bases. A second PCR of 7 to 11 cycles used a sample-barcoded 5' primer and a J-beta primer mix. Template switching added a 12-random-nucleotide identifier to every cDNA molecule. TCRdb passed the 5' RACE reads through MiXCR, listing each CDR3 protein once. This sample has approximately 830,000 distinct CDR3 sequences, with 62% found just once.

This chain links TRBV7-9 with TRBJ2-7, with D tentatively TRBD1 (6 bases). Material for sequencing was blood. This TCR was recovered from a man aged 25-40 years in good health. CDR3 protein: CASSKTDREQYF. The CDR3 bases are TGTGCCAGCAGCAAAACCGACAGGGAGCAGTACTTC.